Listed here are 31 T cell receptor beta chains from one sample, sequenced in a study of blood T cell repertoires in COVID-19. Sequencing was performed with immunoSEQ multiplex PCR; in TCRdb, only in-frame clones are kept and a portion is missing. The data hold about 490,000 clones, with over 75% observed a single time. Sequenced material: peripheral blood. Receptors originate from a human donor in a cohort sampled during active COVID-19.

This chain links TRBV5-4 with TRBJ2-2, with D possibly being TRBD2 (5 bases). From germline, CDR1 is SGHNT and CDR2 YYREEE (reference sequence). The V end lost 7 bases, the J end lost 2 bases, and 12 bases lay between the germline ends. The length of the CDR3 is 14 residues. The CDR3 DNA reads TGTGCCAGCGAAGCTAGCTATAACACCGGGGAGCTGTTTTTT. Translating it yields CASEASYNTGELFF.

The chain joins TRBV7-9 to TRBJ2-5; 8 bases match TRBD1. V lost 2 bases to trimming and J lost 5 bases; unmatched junction nucleotides: 7. Germline CDR1 reads SEHNR; CDR2 reads FQNEAQ (reference sequence). This CDR3 contains 15 residues. In DNA, the CDR3 is TGTGCCAGCAGCTTATTGGGACAGGCCACGGAGACCCAGTACTTC. Translation: CASSLLGQATETQYF.

The chain couples TRBV18 to TRBJ1-1, with 10 bases that match TRBD1. V gave up 5 bases and J gave up 3 bases; unmatched junction bases: 6. The V gene's germline CDR1 is KGHSH and CDR2 LQKENI. There are 15 residues in the CDR3. The CDR3 nucleotides are TGTGCCAGCTCAGGTTCGGACAGGGGGGACACTGAAGCTTTCTTT. Translated: CASSGSDRGDTEAFF.

This clone was seen a single time. The CDR3 coding sequence is TGTGCCTGGAGTGCGACAGGGGGCATGAACACTGAAGCTTTCTTT. Amino acid sequence: CAWSATGGMNTEAFF. V gene TRBV30 combines with J gene TRBJ1-1; 10 bases agree with TRBD1. V dropped 1 base and J dropped 0; count of bases not matched to a gene: 2. The CDR3 runs to 15 residues. Per the germline V gene, CDR1 is GTSNPN and CDR2 is SVGIG (reference sequence).

The rearrangement joins TRBV4-1 to TRBJ2-1; D unresolved. The V end lost 2 bases, the J end lost 10 bases, and 9 bases lay between the germline ends. The V gene's germline CDR1 is MGHRA and CDR2 YSYEKL. This CDR3 has 12 amino acids. The CDR3 is CASSQKPTEQFF. The DNA of the CDR3 is TGCGCCAGCAGCCAAAAGCCTACGGAGCAGTTCTTC.

The CDR3 region is CSASEVTSGRYEQYF. The CDR3 region has the DNA TGCAGTGCTAGTGAAGTGACTAGCGGGAGGTACGAGCAGTACTTC. The chain combines TRBV20-1 with TRBJ2-7, with 13 bases fitting TRBD2. Germline lookup yields CDR1 DFQATT and CDR2 SNEGSKA (reference sequence). The CDR3 covers 15 residues. The V segment lost 3 bases and the J segment 4 bases; nucleotides outside the gene matches: 6.

This sequence joins TRBV4-2 and TRBJ1-3; D ambiguous. Germline assignment: CDR1 LGHNA and CDR2 YNFKEQ. The CDR3 loop spans 14 amino acids. V dropped 3 bases and J dropped 4 bases, with 10 bases sitting between them. The CDR3 protein is CASSHTDAGNTIYF. CDR3 nucleotide sequence: TGTGCCAGCAGCCACACAGATGCCGGAAACACCATATATTTT.

J is TRBJ2-7 and V is TRBV24-1, with 8 bases lining up with TRBD2. Germline CDR1 KGHDR, CDR2 SFDVKD. This CDR3 region has 14 residues. CDR3 sequence (DNA): TGTGCTGCTCGGGGGGGAAGGAGCTCCTACGAGCAGTACTTC. Its translation is CAARGGRSSYEQYF.

The chain couples TRBV2 to TRBJ1-5; TRBD1 aligns across 7 bases. There are 14 residues in the CDR3. CDR1 and CDR2 from the germline V gene are SNHLY and FYNNEI. J gave up 8 bases and V 6 bases, and 10 bases lay outside the gene matches. The CDR3 nucleotides read TGTGCCAGCAGCCGACAGGGAAGGGTAGAGCCCCAGCATTTT. Amino acids: CASSRQGRVEPQHF.

The CDR3 region is CSVAPAGTDTQYF. CDR3 nucleotide sequence: TGCAGCGTTGCACCCGCAGGCACAGATACGCAGTATTTT. The V and J genes are TRBV29-1 and TRBJ2-3; no definite D call. The germline gives CDR1 SQVTM, CDR2 ANQGSEA. The CDR3 sequence is 13 residues long. The ends were cut back, 4 bases at V and 1 base at J, with 9 bases in the middle.

This clone has only a few counts. This chain joins TRBV28 and TRBJ2-5; TRBD2 matches 7 bases. This CDR3 is built from 13 residues. V was pared by 5 bases and J by 5 bases, with 5 bases of the junction left unmatched. Germline values: CDR1 MDHEN, CDR2 SYDVKM. CDR3 nucleotides: TGTGCCAGCAGTAAGGGAGGGTGGGAGACCCAGTACTTC. Translated, it gives CASSKGGWETQYF. The full variable domain, rest sourced from reference TRBV28 and TRBJ2-5, is DVKVTQSSRYLVKRTGEKVFLECVQDMDHENMFWYRQDPGLGLRLIYFSYDVKMKEKGDIPEGYSVSREKKERFSLILESASTNQTSMYLCASSKGGWETQYFGPGTRLLVL.

The genes are TRBV29-1 and TRBJ2-7, with TRBD1 matching over 7 bases. V gave up 4 bases and J gave up 5 bases; unmatched junction bases: 11. The CDR3 contains 14 residues. CDR1 is SQVTM and CDR2 is ANQGSEA in the germline V gene. CDR3 sequence: CSVVPTGNSDEQYF. CDR3 nucleotides: TGCAGCGTTGTACCGACAGGGAATAGTGACGAGCAGTACTTC.

The chain has TRBV2 and TRBJ1-2, with 12 bases aligning to TRBD1. J lost 4 bases, V lost 6 bases, and 6 bases had no gene match. The length of the CDR3 is 15 residues. Germline V gives CDR1 SNHLY, CDR2 FYNNEI. The chain's CDR3 is CASRTRDRGLYGYTF. CDR3 sequence (DNA): TGTGCCAGCAGGACAAGGGACAGGGGGCTCTATGGCTACACCTTC.

The V call is TRBV6-5, the J call TRBJ1-5, with TRBD1 matching 7 bases. The V gene end was trimmed by 6 bases and the J gene end by 3 bases; junction bases not matched to a gene: 8. The CDR3 consists of 15 residues. Germline V lookup: CDR1 MNHEY, CDR2 SVGAGI. CDR3 protein: CASRSDRMDNQPQHF. CDR3 sequence (DNA): TGTGCCAGCAGATCGGACAGGATGGACAATCAGCCCCAGCATTTT.

The chain has TRBV21-1 and TRBJ1-1. TRBV21-1 is recorded as a pseudogene. The CDR3 covers 15 residues. The CDR3 DNA reads as TGTGCCAGCAGCCTTCCGCCCGGGAGGGCCCCTGAAGCTTTCTTT. It codes for CASSLPPGRAPEAFF.

V usage is TRBV7-2 and J usage is TRBJ1-1, with D tentatively TRBD1 (6 bases). V gave up 5 bases and J gave up 1 base, with 11 bases separating them. Looked up from germline, CDR1 is SGHTA and CDR2 is FQGNSA. The CDR3 loop spans 14 amino acids. The CDR3 loop is CASSRQGGNTEAFF. DNA for the CDR3: TGTGCCAGCAGCCGCCAAGGGGGGAACACTGAAGCTTTCTTT.

This clone was recorded once. This chain connects TRBV3-1 (or the pseudogene TRBV3-2) to TRBJ2-7, with TRBD1 matching 12 bases. With 5 bases clipped from V and 6 bases from J, the junction kept 5 bases outside the gene matches. Germline V gene sequence: CDR1 LGHDT, CDR2 YNNKEL (reference sequence). The CDR3 totals 14 residues. The CDR3 sequence is CASSYGTGGSEQYF. The DNA for the CDR3 is TGTGCCAGCAGCTACGGGACAGGGGGCTCCGAGCAGTACTTC.

A remark on this clone: Other DNA sequences in this specimen translate into the identical CDR3. This chain joins TRBV5-1 and TRBJ1-2; a weak D match, TRBD1 (6 bases). The germline CDR1 and CDR2 sequences are SGHRS and YFSETQ. This CDR3 is 14 amino acids long. Between the trimmed V and J ends, which lost 1 base and 5 bases, there was a span of 12 bases. CDR3 amino acids: CASSLNRAGYGYTF. The CDR3 DNA is TGCGCCAGCAGCTTGAACAGGGCAGGGTATGGCTACACCTTC.

The chain combines TRBV6-2 or TRBV6-3 with TRBJ2-1; 10 bases match TRBD2. Germline trimming cut 4 bases from V and 2 bases from J; bases unmatched to any gene: 2. Germline V gives CDR1 MNHEY, CDR2 SVGEGT. CDR3 length: 15 residues. The chain's CDR3 is CASSFLAGAYNEQFF. The CDR3, as DNA: TGTGCCAGCAGTTTCCTAGCGGGAGCCTACAATGAGCAGTTCTTC.

The chain couples TRBV28 to TRBJ1-4, with D possibly being TRBD1 (5 bases). Germline CDR1 and CDR2: MDHEN and SYDVKM. V lost 7 bases and J lost 8, with 11 bases in between. The CDR3 loop spans 12 amino acids. The DNA for the CDR3 is TGTGCCAGCACTGCAGGGAACGAAAAACTGTTTTTT. Translated: CASTAGNEKLFF.

This chain joins TRBV27 and TRBJ1-1; D unclear. Trimming took off 4 bases at V and 11 bases at J, with 14 bases between the two ends. Germline V lookup: CDR1 MNHEY, CDR2 SMNVEV (reference sequence). This CDR3 has 12 amino acids. This CDR3 is CASSSIRGLAFF. Here the CDR3 DNA reads TGTGCCAGCAGTTCGATTCGCGGTCTGGCTTTCTTT.

This clone was seen a handful of times. V usage is TRBV10-3 and J usage is TRBJ1-4, with 10 bases identical to TRBD1. This CDR3 spans 15 amino acids. J gave up 5 bases and V 0 bases, and 0 bases lay outside the gene matches. Germline V gene data show CDR1 as ENHRY and CDR2 as SYGVKD. In DNA form, the CDR3 reads TGTGCCATCAGTGAGTCGGACAGGGGGAATGAAAAACTGTTTTTT. Protein: CAISESDRGNEKLFF.

This rearrangement joins TRBV7-8 to TRBJ1-1, with 9 bases identical to TRBD1. CDR1 is SGHVS, CDR2 FQNEAQ, per germline. The V segment lost 5 bases and the J segment 1 base; nucleotides outside the gene matches: 8. The CDR3 is made up of 16 amino acids. The CDR3 sequence is CASSPHKGQGNTEAFF. The CDR3, as DNA: TGTGCCAGCAGCCCCCACAAGGGACAGGGGAACACTGAAGCTTTCTTT.

V and J are TRBV11-2 and TRBJ2-1; D is unclear. CDR1 and CDR2 (germline): SGHAT, FQNNGV. V lost 3 bases to trimming and J lost 0 bases, with 9 bases between them. This CDR3 is 15 amino acids long. DNA for the CDR3: TGTGCCAGCAGCTTCACACAAAGCTCCTACAATGAGCAGTTCTTC. Protein sequence: CASSFTQSSYNEQFF.

This chain joins TRBV9 and TRBJ2-2, with a weak D call TRBD1 (5 bases). The CDR3 contains 17 residues. Trimming removed 4 bases at V and 0 bases at J, with 16 bases between. The germline V gene has CDR1 SGDLS and CDR2 YYNGEE. CDR3 residues: CASSRSPGSANTGELFF. DNA of the CDR3: TGTGCCAGCAGCCGTTCCCCAGGGTCAGCGAACACCGGGGAGCTGTTTTTT. The full variable domain, completed using reference TRBV9 and TRBJ2-2, is DSGVTQTPKHLITATGQRVTLRCSPRSGDLSVYWYQQSLDQGLQFLIQYYNGEERAKGNILERFSAQQFPDLHSELNLSSLELGDSALYFCASSRSPGSANTGELFFGEGSRLTVL.

This clone appeared a single time. The rearrangement links TRBV19 to TRBJ2-1; TRBD2 matches at 8 bases. Germline CDR1 reads LNHDA; CDR2 reads SQIVND (reference sequence). Trimming removed 7 bases from V and 9 bases from J; junction bases left unmatched: 14. The CDR3 spans 15 residues. The CDR3 is CASIDSGTGRGEQFF. The CDR3 coding sequence is TGTGCCAGTATTGATAGCGGGACTGGGCGTGGTGAGCAGTTCTTC.

The chain combines TRBV13 with TRBJ2-1, with D hard to call. Germline CDR1 and CDR2: PRHDT and FYEKMQ (reference sequence). Trimming removed 4 bases from V and 6 bases from J, with 13 bases in between. The CDR3 contains 14 residues. CDR3 loop: CASSSPTMGNEQFF. The CDR3 region has the DNA TGTGCCAGCAGCTCCCCTACTATGGGCAATGAGCAGTTCTTC.

This chain connects TRBV5-1 to TRBJ1-6; weak D call: TRBD1 (6 bases). The ends were cut back, 6 bases at V and 5 bases at J, with 15 bases in the middle. The CDR3 has 15 residues. Germline CDR1 is SGHRS and CDR2 is YFSETQ. The CDR3 DNA sequence: TGCGCCAGCAAGACCCGGGACAAGAATAATTCACCCCTCCACTTT. It translates to CASKTRDKNNSPLHF. Filled out from reference TRBV5-1 and TRBJ1-6, the complete variable domain reads KAGVTQTPRYLIKTRGQQVTLSCSPISGHRSVSWYQQTPGQGLQFLFEYFSETQRNKGNFPGRFSGRQFSNSRSEMNVSTLELGDSALYLCASKTRDKNNSPLHFGNGTRLTVT.

This chain uses TRBV28 with TRBJ1-5; D is unclear. CDR1 and CDR2 from the germline V gene are MDHEN and SYDVKM. CDR3 length: 13 residues. V dropped 8 bases and J dropped 3 bases, with 11 bases sitting between them. The CDR3 DNA sequence: TGTGCCAGCGTCGTAGCCATCAATCAGCCCCAGCATTTT. Translation gives CASVVAINQPQHF.

Regarding this clone: Different DNA sequences within this sample yield the same CDR3. The chain couples TRBV3-1 (or the pseudogene TRBV3-2) to TRBJ1-4; 7 bases are shared with TRBD1. Germline V gene sequence: CDR1 LGHDT, CDR2 YNNKEL (reference sequence). This CDR3 has 15 residues. Losses at the gene ends were 1 base for V and 4 bases for J; bases not matched to a gene: 3. The CDR3 DNA reads as TGTGCCAGCAGCCAAGGGGGACAGAGTAATGAAAAACTGTTTTTT. This sequence encodes CASSQGGQSNEKLFF.

The sample holds many counts of this clone. The chain employs TRBV6-5 and TRBJ1-6; D gene ambiguous. Trimming removed 6 bases at V and 10 bases at J, with 10 bases between. The CDR3 has 12 amino acids. The germline V gene encodes CDR1 MNHEY and CDR2 SVGAGI. The CDR3 DNA sequence: TGTGCCAGCAGGGATCGAGGGTCACCCCTCCACTTT. This encodes CASRDRGSPLHF.